The 32 T cell receptor beta chains below all came from one sample that was sequenced in a study of cytomegalovirus exposure and HLA in healthy donors (dated by TCRdb to the late 2010s). The method behind the library was the immunoSEQ multiplex PCR assay. A mixture of 60 forward primers for TCR Vbeta segments and 13 reverse primers for TCR Jbeta segments was used in the multiplex PCR. Entries here come from immuneACCESS through TCRdb and include only in-frame sequences with V and J called. Some clones fail to appear in such tables; in the studies checked, an unresolved V gene covers under half of the shortfall, and the cause of the remainder is unknown. The sample table records tens of thousands of clones. Roughly 4.7% of the sample is taken by the ten largest. Sequencing was carried out using PBMCs. All receptors derive from a woman aged 40 to 49 in good health and CMV-seropositive.

The chain couples TRBV30 to TRBJ2-7, with D possibly matching TRBD2 (5 bases). The V end was cut by 4 bases, the J end by 3 bases, with 13 bases between. The CDR3 is 13 residues long. The germline V gene has CDR1 GTSNPN and CDR2 SVGIG (reference sequence). This chain's CDR3 is CAWTAGDDYEQYF. CDR3 nucleotides: TGTGCCTGGACTGCCGGGGATGACTACGAGCAGTACTTC.

The V gene is TRBV9, the J gene TRBJ2-3, with a possible D match to TRBD2 (7 bases). CDR1 SGDLS and CDR2 YYNGEE come from the germline V gene. The germline V and J ends were trimmed by 4 bases and 6 bases, with 18 bases remaining between them. The CDR3 consists of 15 residues. The CDR3 protein is CASSLGGGRGDTQYF. The CDR3 DNA follows: TGTGCCAGCAGCCTAGGGGGAGGGCGAGGGGATACGCAGTATTTT.

The V and J genes are TRBV29-1 and TRBJ2-5; 7 bases are shared with TRBD1. V gave up 3 bases and J gave up 4 bases; unmatched junction bases: 8. The CDR3 contains 14 residues. Germline V CDR1 and CDR2: SQVTM, ANQGSEA. The CDR3 loop reads CSVDLQGFGETQYF. CDR3 nucleotides: TGCAGCGTTGACCTACAGGGGTTCGGAGAGACCCAGTACTTC.

This chain links TRBV6-1 with TRBJ1-4; D is ambiguous. Deletions cut 6 bases from V and 3 bases from J, with 11 bases between. From germline, CDR1 is MNHNS and CDR2 SASEGT. This CDR3 comprises 14 residues. This CDR3 reads CASRGREPNEKLFF. For the CDR3, the DNA is TGTGCCAGCAGGGGGAGGGAACCTAATGAAAAACTGTTTTTT.

The genes are TRBV7-9 and TRBJ2-5, with TRBD1 matching 7 bases. Per the germline V gene, CDR1 is SEHNR and CDR2 is FQNEAQ (reference sequence). Trimming removed 1 base from V and 5 bases from J; junction bases left unmatched: 4. The CDR3 is 14 residues long. In DNA, the CDR3 is TGTGCCAGCAGCTTAGGACAGGGAGCGGAGACCCAGTACTTC. Translation: CASSLGQGAETQYF.

V gene TRBV29-1 combines with J gene TRBJ1-4, with D unclear. The germline V and J ends were trimmed by 4 bases and 5 bases, with 11 bases remaining between them. This CDR3 comprises 13 residues. Germline assignment: CDR1 SQVTM and CDR2 ANQGSEA. The CDR3: CSVGMGGNEKLFF. Written as DNA, the CDR3 is TGCAGCGTTGGGATGGGAGGGAATGAAAAACTGTTTTTT.

The CDR3 is CASSQGTGRAYGYTF. The CDR3 DNA reads TGTGCCAGCAGCCAAGGGACAGGGAGGGCCTATGGCTACACCTTC. The chain has TRBV5-5 and TRBJ1-2, with TRBD1 matching over 9 bases. The CDR3 spans 15 residues. J was trimmed by 4 bases and V by 4 bases; bases with no gene match: 8. CDR1 is SGHKS and CDR2 is YYEKEE in the germline V gene (reference sequence).

J is TRBJ2-4 and V is TRBV2; D perhaps matches TRBD2 (6 bases). Per germline, CDR1 SNHLY and CDR2 FYNNEI. This CDR3 has 19 residues. V shed 9 bases and J shed 0 bases, with 27 bases lying between them. In nucleotides, the CDR3 is TGTGCCAGACGGAGATTTGCTCCGGGACTCAGACTAGCCAAAAACATTCAGTACTTC. Translated, it gives CARRRFAPGLRLAKNIQYF.

The chain joins TRBV5-4 to TRBJ2-1; TRBD2 agrees at 12 bases. This CDR3 has 16 residues. Losses at the gene ends were 4 bases for V and 2 bases for J; bases not matched to a gene: 4. Germline CDR1 is SGHNT and CDR2 is YYREEE (reference sequence). In nucleotides, the CDR3 is TGTGCCAGCAGCGCGACTAGCGGGAGCACCTACAATGAGCAGTTCTTC. As protein: CASSATSGSTYNEQFF. Together with reference TRBV5-4 and TRBJ2-1, the CDR3 gives the full variable domain: ETGVTQSPTHLIKTRGQQVTLRCSSQSGHNTVSWYQQALGQGPQFIFQYYREEENGRGNFPPRFSGLQFPNYSSELNVNALELDDSALYLCASSATSGSTYNEQFFGPGTRLTVL.

The chain combines TRBV6-6 with TRBJ2-5; TRBD2 aligns across 13 bases. V shed 5 bases and J 3 bases; nucleotides not matched to a gene: 3. CDR3 size: 15 residues. Germline CDR1 and CDR2: MNHNY and SVGAGI (reference sequence). The CDR3 DNA reads TGTGCCAGCAGTATCGGACTAGCGGGGGAAGAGACCCAGTACTTC. It yields the protein CASSIGLAGEETQYF.

The CDR3 DNA reads TGTGCCAGCAGCTACAGGTCGGGCGTCGACGAGCAGTACTTC. This sequence encodes CASSYRSGVDEQYF. The chain is built from TRBV7-9 and TRBJ2-7; D possibly corresponds to TRBD1 (5 bases). Deletions cut 4 bases from V and 5 bases from J, with 15 bases between. There are 14 residues in the CDR3. Germline V gives CDR1 SEHNR, CDR2 FQNEAQ (reference sequence).

A remark on this clone: At one end, the junction sequence differs from germline, possibly due to a read error. The V call is TRBV6-1, the J call TRBJ2-3; D is possibly TRBD2 (5 bases). Germline V gene data show CDR1 as MNHNS and CDR2 as SASEGT. The CDR3 runs to 16 residues. The chain's CDR3 is CASSEAGLLSTDKQYF. CDR3 nucleotides: TGTGCCAGCAGTGAAGCAGGACTTTTAAGCACAGATAAGCAGTATTTT.

The CDR3 reads CASGWTGVGTEAFF. CDR3 sequence (DNA): TGTGCTAGTGGTTGGACAGGGGTAGGCACTGAAGCTTTCTTT. This rearrangement joins TRBV12-5 to TRBJ1-1, with 9 bases aligning to TRBD1. V shed 4 bases, J shed 4 bases, and the junction held 4 bases outside the gene matches. The CDR3 spans 14 residues. Germline values: CDR1 LGHNT, CDR2 FRNRAP.

V gene TRBV18 combines with J gene TRBJ2-1, with 12 bases fitting TRBD2. V was clipped by 8 bases and J by 8 bases; unmatched bases: 10. In germline, CDR1 is KGHSH, CDR2 LQKENI. The CDR3 sequence is 15 residues long. CDR3 DNA: TGTGCCAGCACTCTAGCGGGAGGGCCAACAGATGAGCAGTTCTTC. Protein product: CASTLAGGPTDEQFF.

V usage is TRBV27 and J usage is TRBJ1-1, with a weak D call TRBD1 (5 bases). The CDR3 spans 19 residues. Germline V gene lookup returns CDR1 MNHEY and CDR2 SMNVEV (reference sequence). V was shortened by 6 bases and J by 0 bases, with 26 bases between the two germline ends. CDR3 DNA: TGTGCCAGCAGCTCAACTCGGGGAGGGGCGCCGCAGATGAACACTGAAGCTTTCTTT. Translating gives CASSSTRGGAPQMNTEAFF.

The chain couples TRBV6-6 to TRBJ2-7; TRBD1 aligns across 8 bases. The germline CDR1 and CDR2 sequences are MNHNY and SVGAGI (reference sequence). CDR3 length: 14 amino acids. With V trimmed by 4 bases and J by 4 bases, 6 bases remained unmatched. Here the CDR3 reads CASSFQDRGYEQYF. CDR3 coding DNA: TGTGCCAGCAGTTTCCAAGACAGGGGTTACGAGCAGTACTTC.

V is TRBV7-9 and J is TRBJ2-2; D gene uncertain. Trimming shortened V by 4 bases and J by 1 base, and 10 bases separated the two germline ends. Germline V lookup: CDR1 SEHNR, CDR2 FQNEAQ (reference sequence). The CDR3 consists of 15 residues. The chain's CDR3 is CASSWPTENTGELFF. The CDR3 DNA is TGTGCCAGCAGCTGGCCCACAGAGAACACCGGGGAGCTGTTTTTT. Drawing the rest from reference TRBV7-9 and TRBJ2-2, the complete variable domain is DTGVSQNPRHKITKRGQNVTFRCDPISEHNRLYWYRQTLGQGPEFLTYFQNEAQLEKSRLLSDRFSAERPKGSFSTLEIQRTEQGDSAMYLCASSWPTENTGELFFGEGSRLTVL.

This CDR3 is CASSLIAGAGEQYF. CDR3 nucleotides: TGTGCCAGCAGCCTGATAGCGGGAGCCGGCGAGCAGTACTTC. The V and J genes are TRBV14 and TRBJ2-7, with TRBD2 identical over 9 bases. V lost 4 bases and J lost 6; bases outside the gene matches: 7. Germline values: CDR1 SGHDN, CDR2 FVKESK. CDR3 length: 14 residues.

The chain uses TRBV27 and TRBJ2-5, with D maybe TRBD1 (9 bases). The last part of the DNA fits TRBJ2-7 better; the J call may be wrong. This CDR3 has 14 residues. The V gene's germline CDR1 is MNHEY and CDR2 SMNVEV (reference sequence). In DNA, the CDR3 is TGTGCCAGCAGTGTGACAGGGGGGACTAGCGAGCAGTACTTC. It translates to CASSVTGGTSEQYF.

The chain recombines TRBV29-1 with TRBJ2-5, with 8 bases lining up with TRBD2. Germline V gene sequence: CDR1 SQVTM, CDR2 ANQGSEA. There are 13 residues in the CDR3. V dropped 7 bases and J dropped 4; count of bases not matched to a gene: 8. The CDR3 spells CSAGGGGRETQYF. The CDR3 DNA reads TGCAGCGCCGGGGGGGGAGGGCGAGAGACCCAGTACTTC. The complete variable domain, with remaining parts taken from reference TRBV29-1 and TRBJ2-5, reads SAVISQKPSRDICQRGTSLTIQCQVDSQVTMMFWYRQQPGQSLTLIATANQGSEATYESGFVIDKFPISRPNLTFSTLTVSNMSPEDSSIYLCSAGGGGRETQYFGPGTRLLVL.

This chain links TRBV7-2 with TRBJ2-7; D is undetermined. Looked up from germline, CDR1 is SGHTA and CDR2 is FQGNSA. There are 15 residues in the CDR3. V lost 3 bases to trimming and J lost 3 bases, with 15 bases between them. CDR3 in DNA: TGTGCCAGCAGCTTTACCCGGCAGCGCCTCTACGAGCAGTACTTC. Translation gives CASSFTRQRLYEQYF.

As concerns this clone: At one boundary the junction diverges from the germline segment, which might be a read error. In the same sample, other DNA sequences code for this CDR3. The chain uses TRBV7-2 and TRBJ2-7; 8 bases are a match to TRBD1. This CDR3 is 14 amino acids long. The germline gives CDR1 SGHTA, CDR2 FQGNSA. Here the CDR3 reads CASSFRQGAYEQYF. Here the CDR3 DNA reads TGTGCCAGCAGCTTTAGGCAGGGGGCCTATGAGCAGTACTTC. Full variable domain (outside the CDR3, taken from reference TRBV7-2 and TRBJ2-7): GAGVSQSPSNKVTEKGKDVELRCDPISGHTALYWYRQSLGQGLEFLIYFQGNSAPDKSGLPSDRFSAERTGGSVSTLTIQRTQQEDSAVYLCASSFRQGAYEQYFGPGTRLTVT.

The chain uses TRBV30 and TRBJ2-5, with 10 bases identical to TRBD1. The CDR3 is 13 amino acids. Germline trimming cut 0 bases from V and 11 bases from J; bases unmatched to any gene: 6. Per germline, CDR1 GTSNPN and CDR2 SVGIG (reference sequence). CDR3 sequence reads: CAWSVQGTGEQYF. The DNA for the CDR3 is TGTGCCTGGAGTGTACAAGGGACAGGGGAGCAGTACTTC.

This chain connects TRBV4-3 to TRBJ2-1; 11 nucleotides line up with TRBD2. CDR1 and CDR2 from the germline V gene are LGHNA and YSLEER. The CDR3 consists of 16 residues. The V gene end was trimmed by 1 base and the J gene end by 3 bases; junction bases not matched to a gene: 2. The CDR3 coding sequence is TGCGCCAGCAGCCAAGCGACTAGCGGGATCTACAATGAGCAGTTCTTC. It codes for CASSQATSGIYNEQFF.

The chain uses TRBV7-6 and TRBJ1-1; the D gene is possibly TRBD1 (5 bases). The CDR3 has 15 residues. In germline, CDR1 is SGHVS, CDR2 FNYEAQ. The ends were cut back, 5 bases at V and 0 bases at J, with 13 bases in the middle. Here the CDR3 reads CASSLEDSMNTEAFF. The CDR3 DNA follows: TGTGCCAGCAGCCTTGAAGACAGTATGAACACTGAAGCTTTCTTT.

J is TRBJ1-5 and V is TRBV5-8, with 9 bases aligning to TRBD1. V lost 4 bases to trimming and J lost 7 bases; unmatched junction nucleotides: 6. The CDR3 runs 14 residues. CDR1 SGHTS and CDR2 YDEGEE come from the germline V gene. Here the CDR3 reads CASSPGQGWQPQHF. The CDR3 region has the DNA TGTGCCAGCAGCCCGGGACAGGGTTGGCAGCCCCAGCATTTT.

The rearrangement joins TRBV18 to TRBJ2-7; no clear D. Deletions cut 5 bases from V and 0 bases from J, with 2 bases between. The CDR3 spans 11 residues. The germline V gene encodes CDR1 KGHSH and CDR2 LQKENI. The CDR3 bases are TGTGCCAGCTCATACTCCTACGAGCAGTACTTC. It specifies CASSYSYEQYF.

The genes are TRBV7-9 and TRBJ2-2; TRBD1 is a possible D gene (5 bases). The CDR3 contains 17 residues. Between the trimmed V and J ends, which lost 3 bases and 1 base, there was a span of 15 bases. Germline V gene data show CDR1 as SEHNR and CDR2 as FQNEAQ (reference sequence). CDR3 nucleotide sequence: TGTGCCAGCAGCTTTAAATGGGTGACAGTGAACACCGGGGAGCTGTTTTTT. This translates into CASSFKWVTVNTGELFF.

Written as DNA, the CDR3 is TGTGCCAGCACCAAGACGCGGGGCTACACCTTC. It codes for CASTKTRGYTF. This sequence joins TRBV6-1 and TRBJ1-2; D gene unclear. Germline V gene sequence: CDR1 MNHNS, CDR2 SASEGT. This CDR3 is built from 11 residues. With 7 bases removed from V and 8 bases from J, the gap between germline ends came to 11 bases.

V gene TRBV5-1 combines with J gene TRBJ2-3; D gene unclear. Germline V gene data show CDR1 as SGHRS and CDR2 as YFSETQ. V was pared by 3 bases and J by 1 base, with 6 bases between. This CDR3 has 13 residues. The CDR3 loop reads CASSSEGTDTQYF. CDR3 sequence (DNA): TGCGCCAGCAGCTCAGAGGGCACAGATACGCAGTATTTT.

This chain joins TRBV27 and TRBJ2-7; 9 nucleotides agree with TRBD1. The length of the CDR3 is 14 residues. V was clipped by 5 bases and J by 5 bases; unmatched bases: 7. Germline V gene lookup returns CDR1 MNHEY and CDR2 SMNVEV (reference sequence). For the CDR3, the DNA is TGTGCCAGCAGTCTGGGACAGGGTCAGAACGAGCAGTACTTC. Protein: CASSLGQGQNEQYF.

J is TRBJ2-1 and V is TRBV6-5; 10 bases line up with TRBD1. The CDR3 spans 14 residues. CDR1 and CDR2 from the germline V gene are MNHEY and SVGAGI. V dropped 4 bases and J dropped 6; count of bases not matched to a gene: 3. The chain's CDR3 is CASSSGTGVNEQFF. Written as DNA, the CDR3 is TGTGCCAGCAGTTCCGGGACAGGGGTCAATGAGCAGTTCTTC.